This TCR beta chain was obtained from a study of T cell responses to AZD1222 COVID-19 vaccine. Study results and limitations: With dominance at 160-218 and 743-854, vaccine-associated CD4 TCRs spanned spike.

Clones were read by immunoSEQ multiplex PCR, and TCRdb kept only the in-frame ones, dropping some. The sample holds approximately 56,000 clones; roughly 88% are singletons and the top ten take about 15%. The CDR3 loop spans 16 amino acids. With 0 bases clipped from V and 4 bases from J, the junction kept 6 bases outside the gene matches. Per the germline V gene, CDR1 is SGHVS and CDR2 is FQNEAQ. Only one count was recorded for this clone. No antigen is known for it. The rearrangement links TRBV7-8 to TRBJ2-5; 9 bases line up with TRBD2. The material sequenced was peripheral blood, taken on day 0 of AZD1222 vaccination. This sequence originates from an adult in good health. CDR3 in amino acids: CASSLARSGGAETQYF. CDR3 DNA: TGTGCCAGCAGCTTAGCTCGTAGCGGGGGAGCAGAGACCCAGTACTTC.